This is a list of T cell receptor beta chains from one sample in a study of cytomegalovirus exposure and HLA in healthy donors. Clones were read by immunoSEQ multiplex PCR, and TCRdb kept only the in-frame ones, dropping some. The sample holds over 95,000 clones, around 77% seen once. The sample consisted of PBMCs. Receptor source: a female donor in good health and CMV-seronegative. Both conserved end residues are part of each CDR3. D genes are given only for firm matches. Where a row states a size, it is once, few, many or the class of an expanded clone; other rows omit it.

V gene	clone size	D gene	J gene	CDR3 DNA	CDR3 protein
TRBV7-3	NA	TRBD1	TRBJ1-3	TGTGCCAGCAGCTTAACGGGGGACAGGGGGCCTGGAAACACCATATATTTT	CASSLTGDRGPGNTIYF
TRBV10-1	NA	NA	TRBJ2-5	TGCGCCAGCAGTGGGGGGCCGTTAGGACCGCAAGAGACCCAGTACTTC	CASSGGPLGPQETQYF
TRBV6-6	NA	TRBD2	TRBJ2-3	TGTGCCAGCAGTTGGGCTAGCGGGGGGGCGTCGGGTACGCGGTATTTT	CASSWASGGASGTRYF
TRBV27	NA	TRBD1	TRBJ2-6	TGTGCCAGCACCGGTGCACAGGGAAGGGGGGACAGGGGGGCCAACGTCCTGACTTTC	CASTGAQGRGDRGANVLTF
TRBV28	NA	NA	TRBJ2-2	TGTGCCAGCAAAACGGGGTCCCTCAGGTCCGGGGAGCTGTTTTTT	CASKTGSLRSGELFF
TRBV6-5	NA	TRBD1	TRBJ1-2	TGTGCCAGCAGTTACTCGAGGGGGCTGAACTATGGCTACACCTTC	CASSYSRGLNYGYTF
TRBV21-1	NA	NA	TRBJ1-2	TGTGCCAGCAGCAAACGAGGGACAAAGGATGGCTACACCTTC	CASSKRGTKDGYTF
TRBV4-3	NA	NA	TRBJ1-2	TGCGCCAGCAGCCAAACTATCAGATCGAACTATGGCTACACCTTC	CASSQTIRSNYGYTF
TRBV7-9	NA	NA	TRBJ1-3	TGTGCCAGCAGCAGCGGACAGATCTCTGGAAGCACCATATATTTT	CASSSGQISGSTIYF
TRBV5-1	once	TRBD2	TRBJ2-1	TGCGCCAGCAGCTCCCTCTCTAGCGGAACCTACAATGAGCAGTTCTTC	CASSSLSSGTYNEQFF
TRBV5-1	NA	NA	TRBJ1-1	TGCGCCAGCAGCTTGGGGGGAGGGTCAGCGGCTTTCTTT	CASSLGGGSAAFF
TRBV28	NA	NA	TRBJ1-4	TGTGCCATCCAGGGTAGGCCTAATGAAAAACTGTTTTTT	CAIQGRPNEKLFF
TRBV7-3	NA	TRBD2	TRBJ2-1	TGTGCCAGCAGCGCTGGGACTAGCGGGAACAATGAGCAGTTCTTC	CASSAGTSGNNEQFF
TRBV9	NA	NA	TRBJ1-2	TGTGCCAGCAGCGTAGGGGGCAGGGACTATGGCTACACCTTC	CASSVGGRDYGYTF
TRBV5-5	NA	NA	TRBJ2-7	TGTGCCAGCAGCTTGTCCGCAGGTGATTCCTACGAGCAGTACTTC	CASSLSAGDSYEQYF
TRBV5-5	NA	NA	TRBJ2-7	TGTGCCAGCAGCTTTACCTACGAGCAGTACTTC	CASSFTYEQYF
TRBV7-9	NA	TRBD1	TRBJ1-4	TGTTCCAGCAGCACCAGGACAGGGATGAATGAAAAACTGTTTTTT	CSSSTRTGMNEKLFF
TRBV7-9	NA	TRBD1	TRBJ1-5	TGTGCCAGCAGCTTAAGCAGGGGGTTCAATCAGCCCCAGCATTTT	CASSLSRGFNQPQHF
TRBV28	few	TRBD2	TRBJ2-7	TGTGCCAGCAGTTCTAGCGGGATTTACTACGAGCAGTACTTC	CASSSSGIYYEQYF
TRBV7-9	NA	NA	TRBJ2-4	TGTGCCAGCAGTTATAGCGGTTTCAAAAACATTCAGTACTTC	CASSYSGFKNIQYF
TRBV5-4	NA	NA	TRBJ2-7	TGTGCCAGCAGCTTGGATGCGGGCTTAACCTACGAGCAGTACTTC	CASSLDAGLTYEQYF
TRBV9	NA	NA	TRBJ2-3	TGTGCCAGCAGCGTAGCTGCGGGGAAAGGCACAGATACGCAGTATTTT	CASSVAAGKGTDTQYF
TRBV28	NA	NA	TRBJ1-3	TGTGCCAGCAGTTTATGGACTCTTGGAAACACCATATATTTT	CASSLWTLGNTIYF
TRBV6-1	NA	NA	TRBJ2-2	TGTGCCAGCAAGGGGGGGGCGGACACCGGGGAGCTGTTTTTT	CASKGGADTGELFF
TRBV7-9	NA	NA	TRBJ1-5	TGTGCCAGCAGCTTAGACAGAGGCAATCAGCCCCAGCATTTT	CASSLDRGNQPQHF
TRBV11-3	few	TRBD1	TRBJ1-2	TGTGCCAGCAGCTTAGGGACAGGGGATGGCTACACCTTC	CASSLGTGDGYTF
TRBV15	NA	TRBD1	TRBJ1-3	TGTGCCACCAGCCCGCATAAGGACAGGGAAGGAAACACCATATATTTT	CATSPHKDREGNTIYF
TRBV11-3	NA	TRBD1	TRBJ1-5	TGTGCCAGCAGCACTCGTGACAGGGGACAGCCCCAGCATTTT	CASSTRDRGQPQHF
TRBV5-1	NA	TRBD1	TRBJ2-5	TGCGCCAGCAGCCCCGACCCTAGAGGGGGCGCTGAGACCCAGTACTTC	CASSPDPRGGAETQYF
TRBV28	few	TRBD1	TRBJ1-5	TGTGCCAGCAGTCCACGACAGGGCCATAGCAATCAGCCCCAGCATTTT	CASSPRQGHSNQPQHF
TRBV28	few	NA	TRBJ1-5	TGTGCCAGCTGTTGGGCAGTCTATAGCAATCAGCCCCAGCATTTT	CASCWAVYSNQPQHF
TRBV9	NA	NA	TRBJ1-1	TGTGCCAGCAGCCCGGGGAACGTTAGAGCTTTCTTT	CASSPGNVRAFF
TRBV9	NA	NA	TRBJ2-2	TGTGCCAGCAGCACCCGACTCACCGGGGAGCTGTTTTTT	CASSTRLTGELFF
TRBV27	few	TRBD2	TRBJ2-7	TGTGCCAGCAGTTTGGGGACTAGCAGATACGAGCAGTACTTC	CASSLGTSRYEQYF
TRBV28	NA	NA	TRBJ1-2	TGTGCCAGCAGTCTCGGACAGACCTATGGCTACACCTTC	CASSLGQTYGYTF
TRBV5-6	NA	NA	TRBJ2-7	TGTGCCTTAAAGTCAGGAAAGTACGAGCAGTACTTC	CALKSGKYEQYF
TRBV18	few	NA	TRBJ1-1	TGTGCCAGCTCACCATTTCGGGAGGCTGAAGCTTTCTTT	CASSPFREAEAFF
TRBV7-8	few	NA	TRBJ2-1	TGTGCCAGCAGCTTGGGGCGCAGTGTGGGGGGAAGCTCCTACAATGAGCAGTTCTTC	CASSLGRSVGGSSYNEQFF
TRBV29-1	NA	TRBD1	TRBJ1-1	TGCAGCATCCTAACAGGGGGGCTAACTGAAGCTTTCTTT	CSILTGGLTEAFF
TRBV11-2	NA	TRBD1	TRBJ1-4	TGTGCCAGCAGCTCGGGACAGCTATATAATGAAAAACTGTTTTTT	CASSSGQLYNEKLFF
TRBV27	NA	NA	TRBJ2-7	TGTGCCAGCAGTCCCGGACAGATTTTTTCCTACGAGCAGTACTTC	CASSPGQIFSYEQYF
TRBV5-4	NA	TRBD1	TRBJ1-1	TGTGCCAGCATCCCGACAGGGGGCCACACTGAAGCTTTCTTT	CASIPTGGHTEAFF
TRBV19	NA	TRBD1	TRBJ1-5	TGTGCCAGTAGCAGCGGACAGGTTAGCAATCAGCCCCAGCATTTT	CASSSGQVSNQPQHF
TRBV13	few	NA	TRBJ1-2	TGTGCCAGCAGCTTAGGCCGAAGGGGCACGGGCTACACCTTC	CASSLGRRGTGYTF
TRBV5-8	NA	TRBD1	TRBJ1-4	TGTGCCAGCAGCTTGGATTGGACAGGCCAACCTCAGCTGTTTTTT	CASSLDWTGQPQLFF
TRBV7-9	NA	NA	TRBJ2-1	TGTGCCAGCAGCTTAATGAGGTATGAGCAGTTCTTC	CASSLMRYEQFF
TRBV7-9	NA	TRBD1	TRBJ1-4	TGTGCCAGCAGCCCCTACAGGGGCGGTTTTGGAAAACTGTTTTTT	CASSPYRGGFGKLFF
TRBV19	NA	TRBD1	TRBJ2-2	TGTGCCAGTACCCCCCGGACAGGGGGGTCCCCCGGGGAGCTGTTTTTT	CASTPRTGGSPGELFF
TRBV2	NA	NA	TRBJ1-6	TGTGCCAGCAGTGAATTCGTGAGGGATTCACCCCTCCACTTT	CASSEFVRDSPLHF
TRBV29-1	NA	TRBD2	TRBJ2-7	TGCAGCGCAAGTGAGGCGGGAGCACGCTACGAGCAGTACTTC	CSASEAGARYEQYF
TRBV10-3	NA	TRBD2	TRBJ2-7	TGTGCCATCAGAGGGACTAGCGGAAAAACTAGACCCTTGAGCTCCTACGAGCAGTACTTC	CAIRGTSGKTRPLSSYEQYF
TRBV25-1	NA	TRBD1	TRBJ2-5	TGTGCCAGCAGTACCTTAGGACAGGGACCACAAGAGACCCAGTACTTC	CASSTLGQGPQETQYF